This T cell receptor (beta chain) was sequenced during a study of PD-1 blockade in classical Hodgkin lymphoma (TCRdb year 2020). Broadly, across the study: Nivolumab dosing was 3 mg/kg intravenously every 2 weeks, continuing until either disease progression or unacceptable toxicity. The study used TCR beta sequencing and CyTOF to define a peripheral blood immune signature of response to PD-1 blockade in classical Hodgkin lymphoma.

Per the germline V gene, MNHNS is the CDR1 and SASEGT is the CDR2. V is reduced by 4 bases and J by 0 bases, leaving a spacing of 12 bases between them. Including the terminal cysteine and phenylalanine, the CDR3 comprises 16 residues. CDR3 DNA is the only sequence kept; it has 48 bases, read in frame from the first base. Turning to this clone: Its recognized antigen is unknown. The input lacks base qualities; no much larger clone sits a single base away.

Genomic DNA was isolated using the Qiagen DNeasy kit from unsorted PBMCs as well as from negatively selected CD4+ and CD8+ fractions. TCR beta CDR3 regions were amplified by immunoSEQ multiplex PCR using primers annealing to V and J segments. Amplification bias was minimized using a synthetic immune receptor repertoire, and residual bias was removed computationally after sequencing. Under the source paper's analysis protocol: Repertoire diversity was quantified as the Shannon entropy index using custom Python scripts. Unsorted, CD4+ and CD8+ repertoires were examined separately, except in combined analyses, for which CD4+ and CD8+ sequences were merged in silico. A clone was considered expanded if an increase in frequency of at least 2-fold after treatment relative to C1D1 was found, and a pseudocount of 0.5 was applied to clones undetected at baseline. Clones with 0 or 1 copy at C1D1 were classified as singleton clones, and clones with 2 or more copies were classified as non-singleton clones. Clones expanded in unsorted samples were annotated as CD4+, CD8+ or unknown by matching protein sequences in sorted samples from the same patient. Wilcoxon tests were applied to paired samples to test diversity changes from C1D1 to C4D1. Entries here come from immuneACCESS through TCRdb and include only in-frame sequences with V and J called. Some clones fail to appear in such tables; in the studies checked, an unresolved V gene covers under half of the shortfall, and the cause of the remainder is unknown. V and J calls and clone size are those listed in that table; D and trimming were worked out from the DNA. The sample includes roughly 100,000 clones, with just over 90% observed a single time. Just under 2% of the sample belongs to the ten largest clones.

The paper's findings and limits, for the study overall: Lower diversity was seen in patients whose nivolumab began less than 1 year after ASCT, and these patients were left out of later analyses so that immune reconstitution would not confound the results. A significant rise by C4D1 was seen in CD4+ but not CD8+ TCR diversity (p=0.0027 vs p=0.16), with the rise being most apparent in complete responders (p=0.02). Only a single clinical trial cohort was studied, and what caused the repertoire differences, possibly disease activity or prior therapy, remained undefined. Trial patients with a complete response had baseline diversity similar to that of newly diagnosed patients, while partial responders and progressors had significantly lower diversity. Baseline TCR diversity was reported as lower in newly diagnosed patients than in healthy donors, and lower still in relapsed/refractory patients.

Taken with the paper, the label for time point translates to: cycle 4 day 1 (C4D1), after six to seven weeks of nivolumab. Every trial patient had relapsed after autologous stem cell transplantation, and cohorts A, B and C differed in prior brentuximab vedotin exposure. The trial cohort comprised around 60 patients with relapsed/refractory classical Hodgkin lymphoma whose best overall responses were complete response, partial response or progressive disease. Trial patients were treated with single-agent nivolumab in the multi-cohort phase II CheckMate 205 trial. An independent review committee assessed best overall response by applying the 2007 International Working Group response criteria. Trial PBMCs were obtained immediately prior to nivolumab initiation (C1D1) and on therapy at cycle 2 day 1 and cycle 4 day 1. Peripheral blood was collected in 8 mL Vacutainer Cell Preparation Tubes, from which PBMCs were isolated by centrifugation and then cryopreserved.

Recombination linked TRBV6-1 to TRBJ1-4; D gene: possibly TRBD1, on 5 matching bases. This receptor was obtained from a human donor with classical Hodgkin lymphoma. Sequencing was performed on peripheral blood mononuclear cells (PBMCs), taken before the fourth cycle of nivolumab. The base sequence is TGTGCCAGCAGTGTGGGGACTTCCGCAACTAATGAAAAACTGTTTTTT. Its product reads: CASSVGTSATNEKLFF.